This passage covers 5 T cell receptor beta chains from one sample sequenced in a study of blood T cell repertoires in COVID-19. Sequencing used immunoSEQ multiplex PCR; TCRdb keeps in-frame clones, though not all of them. In the table there are tens of thousands of clones, around 83% of which are singletons. Sequenced sample: peripheral blood. These receptors came from a man aged 80 or over with active or convalescent COVID-19.

V and J are TRBV5-5 and TRBJ1-1, with 8 bases lining up with TRBD1. CDR3 length: 14 residues. Losses at the gene ends were 4 bases for V and 7 bases for J; bases not matched to a gene: 9. The V gene's germline CDR1 is SGHKS and CDR2 YYEKEE (reference sequence). Here the CDR3 DNA reads TGTGCCAGCAGCACTTCAGGGGGCGCAGGTGAAGCTTTCTTT. It translates to CASSTSGGAGEAFF.

The J gene is TRBJ2-1, the V gene TRBV5-5, with D perhaps TRBD1 (6 bases). In germline, CDR1 is SGHKS, CDR2 YYEKEE (reference sequence). This CDR3 spans 16 amino acids. Between the trimmed V and J ends, which lost 4 bases and 1 base, there was a span of 15 bases. The CDR3 coding sequence is TGTGCCAGCAGCAGTGGGACAATTCTATCCTACAATGAGCAGTTCTTC. This encodes CASSSGTILSYNEQFF.

V and J are TRBV3-1 (or the pseudogene TRBV3-2) and TRBJ2-2, with a tentative D call TRBD2 (6 bases). CDR3 size: 16 residues. Per germline, CDR1 LGHDT and CDR2 YNNKEL (reference sequence). V lost 1 base, J lost 5 bases, and 14 bases lay in between. The CDR3 protein is CASSQAGAGKTGELFF. The CDR3 coding sequence is TGTGCCAGCAGCCAAGCTGGGGCGGGGAAGACCGGGGAGCTGTTTTTT.

This chain uses TRBV30 with TRBJ1-1; D perhaps matches TRBD1 (5 bases). V lost 3 bases and J 5 bases, leaving 7 bases between the germline ends. Germline lookup yields CDR1 GTSNPN and CDR2 SVGIG (reference sequence). CDR3 length equals 11 residues. The chain's CDR3 is CAWRKGTEAFF. The CDR3 coding sequence is TGTGCCTGGAGAAAGGGGACTGAAGCTTTCTTT.

The CDR3 here is CATSTANTEAFF. In DNA form, the CDR3 reads TGTGCCACCAGTACAGCGAACACTGAAGCTTTCTTT. The V and J genes are TRBV24-1 and TRBJ1-1; D call uncertain. CDR1 KGHDR and CDR2 SFDVKD come from the germline V gene. The CDR3 covers 12 residues. Trimming removed 6 bases from V and 1 base from J, with 5 bases in between.